Shown below are 30 T cell receptor beta chains from a single sample sequenced in a study of T-cell memory formation after mild COVID-19. TCRdb reprocessed the 5' RACE reads via MiXCR and lists one record per CDR3 protein. The sample has around 340,000 distinct CDR3 sequences; roughly 14% are singletons. The sample taken for sequencing was PBMCs or a T cell subset sorted from them (not recorded which). These receptor sequences come from a man aged 18 to 30 who had mild COVID-19 (a few samples of this study predate the infection). Cell type and time point are not known.

This clonotype was counted between two and nine times. The chain uses TRBV5-1 and TRBJ2-3; 8 bases agree with TRBD2. Germline trimming cut 1 base from V and 2 bases from J; bases unmatched to any gene: 6. The CDR3 runs to 16 residues. Germline values: CDR1 SGHRS, CDR2 YFSETQ. The CDR3 is CASSLQLAELTDTQYF. CDR3 bases: TGCGCCAGCAGCTTGCAACTAGCGGAGCTCACAGATACGCAGTATTTT. The full variable domain, in which reference TRBV5-1 and TRBJ2-3 provide the parts outside the CDR3, is KAGVTQTPRYLIKTRGQQVTLSCSPISGHRSVSWYQQTPGQGLQFLFEYFSETQRNKGNFPGRFSGRQFSNSRSEMNVSTLELGDSALYLCASSLQLAELTDTQYFGPGTRLTVL.

The J gene is TRBJ2-3, the V gene TRBV10-3; no clear D gene. The CDR3 is made up of 16 amino acids. Trimming took off 3 bases at V and 3 bases at J, with 16 bases between the two ends. CDR1 and CDR2 (germline): ENHRY, SYGVKD. CDR3 loop: CAISEDQPLETDTQYF. The CDR3 nucleotides are TGTGCCATCAGTGAAGACCAACCCCTGGAAACAGATACGCAGTATTTT.

The J gene is TRBJ2-7, the V gene TRBV27, with D perhaps TRBD1 or TRBD2 (5 bases each). This CDR3 has 13 amino acids. Germline V gene sequence: CDR1 MNHEY, CDR2 SMNVEV (reference sequence). V lost 6 bases, J lost 0 bases, and 9 bases lay in between. Here the CDR3 reads CASSHGGSYEQYF. The CDR3 nucleotides are TGTGCCAGCAGCCATGGGGGCTCCTACGAGCAGTACTTC.

The chain has TRBV6-6 and TRBJ1-5; D ambiguous. The germline V and J ends were trimmed by 5 bases and 2 bases, with 10 bases remaining between them. The germline CDR1 and CDR2 sequences are MNHNY and SVGAGI (reference sequence). The CDR3 runs 14 residues. The CDR3 loop is CASSPGRGNQPQHF. The DNA for the CDR3 is TGTGCCAGCAGTCCCGGACGTGGCAATCAGCCCCAGCATTTT.

This clonotype was detected a few times. The chain recombines TRBV4-3 with TRBJ2-2; D is perhaps TRBD2 (5 bases). Germline V gives CDR1 LGHNA, CDR2 YSLEER. The length of the CDR3 is 16 residues. V shed 0 bases and J shed 6 bases, with 14 bases lying between them. In DNA, the CDR3 is TGCGCCAGCAGCCAAGACGGTCGGGGATTCGCCGGGGAGCTGTTTTTT. This translates into CASSQDGRGFAGELFF.

In its sample, this clonotype was seen a few times. This chain joins TRBV9 and TRBJ2-1; no reliable D call. CDR3 length: 15 amino acids. Per the germline V gene, CDR1 is SGDLS and CDR2 is YYNGEE. V gave up 1 base and J gave up 0 bases, with 8 bases separating them. This CDR3 is CASSVHGDSYNEQFF. CDR3 sequence (DNA): TGTGCCAGCAGCGTACACGGAGACTCCTACAATGAGCAGTTCTTC.

This clonotype was seen ten or more times. The chain recombines TRBV20-1 with TRBJ2-3; TRBD2 aligns across 8 bases. Looked up from germline, CDR1 is DFQATT and CDR2 is SNEGSKA (reference sequence). The CDR3 is 15 residues long. The V and J ends lost 0 bases and 3 bases, in that order; junction bases with no gene match: 5. CDR3 amino acids: CSARDVQRGTDTQYF. The CDR3 DNA reads as TGCAGTGCTAGAGATGTACAGCGGGGGACAGATACGCAGTATTTT.

The V gene is TRBV21-1, the J gene TRBJ2-4. TRBV21-1 is designated a pseudogene. CDR3 length equals 16 residues. The DNA of the CDR3 is TGTGCCAGCAGCAAAGGTCGGGGACTAGCCAAAAACATTCAGTACTTC. Amino acid sequence: CASSKGRGLAKNIQYF.

The chain employs TRBV10-3 and TRBJ2-1; tentatively, D is TRBD1 (6 bases). Germline lookup yields CDR1 ENHRY and CDR2 SYGVKD. This CDR3 contains 17 residues. The V end lost 3 bases, the J end lost 0 bases, and 15 bases lay between the germline ends. The CDR3 DNA sequence: TGTGCCATCAGTGACCGTCCCACAGGGCGCTCCTACAATGAGCAGTTCTTC. Protein: CAISDRPTGRSYNEQFF.

This chain connects TRBV12-3 or TRBV12-4 to TRBJ2-7, with 7 positions matching TRBD1. With V trimmed by 6 bases and J by 4 bases, 12 bases remained unmatched. The CDR3 is 15 amino acids. The CDR3 DNA reads as TGTGCCAGCAGAGACACCGGGACAGAGCCTTACGAGCAGTACTTC. Translated, it gives CASRDTGTEPYEQYF.

The table lists this clonotype with a few counts. The V gene is TRBV12-3 or TRBV12-4, the J gene TRBJ2-7; TRBD1 is a possible D gene (5 bases). Trimming removed 5 bases at V and 0 bases at J, with 8 bases between. The CDR3 spans 13 residues. CDR3 in DNA: TGTGCCAGCAGTGACAGAAGCTCCTACGAGCAGTACTTC. Its translation: CASSDRSSYEQYF.

This clonotype came up a few times. The chain links TRBV4-2 to TRBJ2-7; weak D call: TRBD2 (5 bases). The V end was cut by 0 bases, the J end by 3 bases, with 12 bases between. CDR1 LGHNA and CDR2 YNFKEQ come from the germline V gene. The CDR3 covers 15 residues. Written as DNA, the CDR3 is TGTGCCAGCAGCCAAGAGAAGGACTTAGACTACGAGCAGTACTTC. Translation: CASSQEKDLDYEQYF.

This clonotype was picked up a small number of times. This chain links TRBV4-1 with TRBJ2-2, with D hard to call. The length of the CDR3 is 17 residues. V shed 0 bases and J shed 6 bases, with 17 bases lying between them. The V gene's germline CDR1 is MGHRA and CDR2 YSYEKL. The DNA of the CDR3 is TGCGCCAGCAGCCAAGATCTAGTTAGCCTGTTGGCCGGGGAGCTGTTTTTT. This encodes CASSQDLVSLLAGELFF.

The J gene is TRBJ2-1, the V gene TRBV5-1; 10 positions match TRBD2. The CDR3 loop spans 15 amino acids. The trim removed 3 bases at V and 7 bases at J, leaving 7 bases unmatched. Germline CDR1 is SGHRS and CDR2 is YFSETQ. In nucleotides, the CDR3 is TGCGCCAGCAGCTGGCAAGCGGGGGGGCTTAATGAGCAGTTCTTC. Translated: CASSWQAGGLNEQFF.

This chain uses TRBV3-1 with TRBJ1-1; the D gene is possibly TRBD1 (6 bases). The germline V and J ends were trimmed by 1 base and 4 bases, with 13 bases remaining between them. CDR3 size: 15 residues. Germline V gene lookup returns CDR1 LGHDT and CDR2 YNNKEL (reference sequence). The CDR3 sequence: CASSQAGGGFTEAFF. The CDR3 region has the DNA TGTGCCAGCAGCCAAGCCGGGGGCGGGTTCACTGAAGCTTTCTTT. The full variable domain, its missing parts supplied by reference TRBV3-1 and TRBJ1-1, is DTAVSQTPKYLVTQMGNDKSIKCEQNLGHDTMYWYKQDSKKFLKIMFSYNNKELIINETVPNRFSPKSPDKAHLNLHINSLELGDSAVYFCASSQAGGGFTEAFFGQGTRLTVV.

This clonotype has only a few counts. This chain joins TRBV15 and TRBJ2-5, with D possibly being TRBD1 (5 bases). V was shortened by 0 bases and J by 4 bases, with 6 bases between the two germline ends. The V gene's germline CDR1 is LNHNV and CDR2 YYDKDF (reference sequence). The CDR3 totals 13 residues. The CDR3 bases are TGTGCCACCAGCAGAGATGGGGCAGAGACCCAGTACTTC. It yields the protein CATSRDGAETQYF.

The chain has TRBV4-2 and TRBJ2-2; TRBD2 matches 9 bases. V shed 4 bases, J shed 4 bases, and the junction held 16 bases outside the gene matches. This CDR3 region has 19 residues. Germline CDR1 reads LGHNA; CDR2 reads YNFKEQ. In nucleotides, the CDR3 is TGTGCCAGCAGCCTCCCCCTTTTGGCGGGGGGGCGGGGCACCGGGGAGCTGTTTTTT. This translates into CASSLPLLAGGRGTGELFF.

This clonotype was seen ten or more times. The chain is built from TRBV5-1 and TRBJ1-3; D is uncertain. CDR1 and CDR2 from the germline V gene are SGHRS and YFSETQ. V was clipped by 1 base and J by 0 bases, with 2 bases between them. The length of the CDR3 is 13 residues. The CDR3 sequence: CASSLHSGNTIYF. The CDR3 DNA is TGCGCCAGCAGCTTGCACTCTGGAAACACCATATATTTT.

This clonotype has just a few counts. V and J are TRBV2 and TRBJ2-6; perhaps TRBD1 as D (5 bases). Trimming left V 10 bases short and J 0 bases short, with 13 bases between. This CDR3 has 15 amino acids. Germline CDR1 reads SNHLY; CDR2 reads FYNNEI. The DNA for the CDR3 is TGTGCCACTAAAGCAGACAGCTCTGGGGCCAACGTCCTGACTTTC. Residues: CATKADSSGANVLTF.

The V call is TRBV7-2, the J call TRBJ1-6; D might be TRBD1 (5 bases). Trimming shortened V by 4 bases and J by 8 bases, and 15 bases separated the two germline ends. Per the germline V gene, CDR1 is SGHTA and CDR2 is FQGNSA. The CDR3 spans 15 residues. The CDR3 DNA reads TGTGCCAGCAGCTACCAGGGTTCTTGGGATTCACCCCTCCACTTT. Translation gives CASSYQGSWDSPLHF.

A few counts support this clonotype. The chain recombines TRBV6-2 or TRBV6-3 with TRBJ2-1; 8 bases agree with TRBD2. Germline V gene lookup returns CDR1 MNHEY and CDR2 SVGEGT. V lost 7 bases and J lost 8; bases outside the gene matches: 13. The CDR3 is 15 residues long. CDR3 loop: CASIPGVAGRDEQFF. CDR3 sequence (DNA): TGTGCCAGCATCCCCGGGGTAGCGGGGCGGGATGAGCAGTTCTTC.

This clonotype came up a few times. CDR3 amino acids: CAWAAGTNEKLFF. The CDR3 coding sequence is TGTGCCTGGGCGGCGGGTACTAATGAAAAACTGTTTTTT. The V gene is TRBV30, the J gene TRBJ1-4; no reliable D call. Trimming left V 5 bases short and J 2 bases short, with 9 bases between. The CDR3 runs to 13 residues. Germline values: CDR1 GTSNPN, CDR2 SVGIG (reference sequence).

In regard to this clonotype: The limits of the CDR3 on the DNA are not certain, so only TCRdb's listed CDR3 is given. V and J are TRBV7-9 and TRBJ2-1; the table gives TRBD2 as D, unverified against the DNA. Germline lookup yields CDR1 SEHNR and CDR2 FQNEAQ (reference sequence). Inclusive of both ends, the CDR3 amounts to 19 amino acids. The CDR3 is CASSSSTSGGESSYNEQFF.

This clonotype was counted between two and nine times. The chain combines TRBV10-3 with TRBJ2-2, with D uncertain. Looked up from germline, CDR1 is ENHRY and CDR2 is SYGVKD. V shed 4 bases and J shed 7 bases, with 7 bases lying between them. This CDR3 is built from 12 residues. The CDR3 nucleotides read TGTGCCATCAGTGTGCTCGACGGGGAGCTGTTTTTT. This codes for CAISVLDGELFF.

This clonotype was counted between two and nine times. The chain uses TRBV28 and TRBJ2-5; possibly TRBD1 for D (6 bases). Germline V gives CDR1 MDHEN, CDR2 SYDVKM. V lost 4 bases to trimming and J lost 7 bases, with 10 bases between them. The CDR3 runs 12 residues. CDR3 protein: CASSYARGTQYF. The DNA for the CDR3 is TGTGCCAGCAGTTATGCCAGGGGGACCCAGTACTTC. Full variable domain (outside the CDR3, taken from reference TRBV28 and TRBJ2-5): DVKVTQSSRYLVKRTGEKVFLECVQDMDHENMFWYRQDPGLGLRLIYFSYDVKMKEKGDIPEGYSVSREKKERFSLILESASTNQTSMYLCASSYARGTQYFGPGTRLLVL.

The V gene is TRBV24-1, the J gene TRBJ2-3; no firm D call. This CDR3 region has 19 residues. In germline, CDR1 is KGHDR, CDR2 SFDVKD. V lost 5 bases and J 3 bases, leaving 26 bases between the germline ends. This CDR3 is CATSVHSGRGKVRTDTQYF. CDR3 DNA sequence: TGTGCCACCAGTGTCCATTCCGGTCGCGGTAAGGTGAGAACAGATACGCAGTATTTT.

This clonotype turned up a few times. The chain combines TRBV4-3 with TRBJ1-4; no firm D call. From germline, CDR1 is LGHNA and CDR2 YSLEER. V lost 3 bases to trimming and J lost 8 bases, with 10 bases between them. The CDR3 has 13 residues. This chain's CDR3 is CASSHLDGEKLFF. The CDR3 region has the DNA TGCGCCAGCAGCCATCTGGACGGAGAAAAACTGTTTTTT.

This clonotype was found a few times. The CDR3 protein is CASSLWVAGANVLTF. The CDR3 DNA sequence: TGTGCCAGCAGCCTATGGGTGGCTGGGGCCAACGTCCTGACTTTC. The rearrangement uses TRBV14 and TRBJ2-6; D is ambiguous. Germline V lookup: CDR1 SGHDN, CDR2 FVKESK. The length of the CDR3 is 15 residues. V lost 4 bases and J lost 2, with 9 bases in between.

The gene calls are TRBV7-8 and TRBJ1-1, with D perhaps TRBD1 (6 bases). Germline assignment: CDR1 SGHVS and CDR2 FQNEAQ. V was cut by 4 bases and J by 1 base, with 13 bases left in between. This CDR3 contains 15 residues. CDR3 sequence (DNA): TGTGCCAGCAGCTCACAGGGTCCAGGGAACACTGAAGCTTTCTTT. Translating it yields CASSSQGPGNTEAFF.

In this sample, this clonotype turned up many times. The chain joins TRBV4-3 to TRBJ2-3, with D perhaps TRBD1 (5 bases). Trimming shortened V by 1 base and J by 6 bases, and 14 bases separated the two germline ends. Germline V gene sequence: CDR1 LGHNA, CDR2 YSLEER. The CDR3 totals 15 residues. The CDR3 DNA is TGCGCCAGCAGCCAAGCTCTCGTTGGGGCGGATACGCAGTATTTT. Translated, it gives CASSQALVGADTQYF.